What follows describes a single T cell receptor beta chain. This entry belongs to a study of blood T cell repertoires in COVID-19. Produced via immunoSEQ multiplex PCR; TCRdb's table is partial and in-frame only. The table has roughly 180,000 clones, 85% to 90% seen once; the top ten hold roughly 8%. Trimming took off 0 bases at V and 0 bases at J, with 5 bases between the two ends. Germline V gene sequence: CDR1 LNHNV, CDR2 YYDKDF (reference sequence). CDR3 length equals 14 residues. The genes are TRBV15 and TRBJ1-1; D not certain. Input material: peripheral blood. The TCR originated in an older woman with acute or convalescent COVID-19. The CDR3 sequence is CATSREAMNTEAFF. CDR3 nucleotides: TGTGCCACCAGCAGAGAAGCGATGAACACTGAAGCTTTCTTT.